The 14 T cell receptor beta chains below all came from one sample that was sequenced in a study of shared clonotypes between healthy human individuals. Data came from immunoSEQ multiplex PCR; TCRdb stores just in-frame clones and leaves some out. The data hold 1.4 million to 1.5 million clones, with roughly 96% observed a single time. The sample was naive CD4+ T cells sorted from blood. Subset in this sample: CD45RA+ positively selected. These receptors were obtained from a young man in good health.

V is TRBV11-2 and J is TRBJ2-7; 10 bases map to TRBD2. The germline V gene encodes CDR1 SGHAT and CDR2 FQNNGV. This CDR3 comprises 15 residues. Losses at the gene ends were 7 bases for V and 3 bases for J; bases not matched to a gene: 9. The CDR3 coding sequence is TGTGCCAGCACCCCTTGGGCTAGCGGGAGCTACGAGCAGTACTTC. Translated: CASTPWASGSYEQYF.

The chain is built from TRBV7-9 and TRBJ2-7; D is perhaps TRBD2 (6 bases). This CDR3 has 16 amino acids. Trimming took 0 bases from V and 1 from J, leaving 13 bases between them. Germline V gene data show CDR1 as SEHNR and CDR2 as FQNEAQ (reference sequence). DNA of the CDR3: TGTGCCAGCAGCTTAGCGCGTGGACTATCATCCTACGAGCAGTACTTC. Its protein product is CASSLARGLSSYEQYF. The full variable domain, rest sourced from reference TRBV7-9 and TRBJ2-7, is DTGVSQNPRHKITKRGQNVTFRCDPISEHNRLYWYRQTLGQGPEFLTYFQNEAQLEKSRLLSDRFSAERPKGSFSTLEIQRTEQGDSAMYLCASSLARGLSSYEQYFGPGTRLTVT.

Concerning this clone itself: Other DNA sequences in the same sample also yield this CDR3. The rearrangement links TRBV18 to TRBJ2-3; TRBD2 agrees at 8 bases. Germline CDR1 reads KGHSH; CDR2 reads LQKENI. Trimming cost V 2 bases and J 2 bases; bases outside gene matches: 3. The CDR3 has 15 amino acids. The CDR3 coding sequence is TGTGCCAGCTCACCAAGAGCGGGAGTCACAGATACGCAGTATTTT. Its translation: CASSPRAGVTDTQYF.

J is TRBJ1-3 and V is TRBV7-2, with D maybe TRBD1 (5 bases). This CDR3 comprises 16 residues. Trimming left V 2 bases short and J 0 bases short, with 11 bases between. CDR1 and CDR2 (germline): SGHTA, FQGNSA. CDR3 nucleotides: TGTGCCAGCAGCTTAACGGGGGATAGCTCTGGAAACACCATATATTTT. This translates into CASSLTGDSSGNTIYF.

This clone was seen only once. The CDR3 spells CASSPMDPNYGYTF. The DNA for the CDR3 is TGTGCCAGCAGCCCAATGGACCCTAACTATGGCTACACCTTC. The rearrangement joins TRBV7-6 to TRBJ1-2; D unclear. The CDR3 has 14 residues. Germline CDR1 reads SGHVS; CDR2 reads FNYEAQ. The V gene lost 5 bases and the J gene lost 0 bases, with 10 bases spanning the gap.

The chain has TRBV11-2 and TRBJ2-2, with a tentative D call TRBD2 (5 bases). Trimming stripped 1 base from V and 5 bases from J, with 11 bases between. CDR1 is SGHAT, CDR2 FQNNGV, per germline. CDR3 length: 15 residues. Here the CDR3 DNA reads TGTGCCAGCAGCTTAGTCGGCCGGGGAACCGGGGAGCTGTTTTTT. This gives the protein CASSLVGRGTGELFF. The whole variable domain, remainder taken from reference TRBV11-2 and TRBJ2-2, is EAGVAQSPRYKIIEKRQSVAFWCNPISGHATLYWYQQILGQGPKLLIQFQNNGVVDDSQLPKDRFSAERLKGVDSTLKIQPAKLEDSAVYLCASSLVGRGTGELFFGEGSRLTVL.

This clone was seen once. This sample also contains other DNA sequences that code for the same CDR3. The chain joins TRBV28 to TRBJ2-1; TRBD2 matches at 7 bases. CDR1 and CDR2 (germline): MDHEN, SYDVKM. V shed 6 bases and J 0 bases; nucleotides not matched to a gene: 5. The CDR3 is 15 residues long. The CDR3 loop reads CASSPGGSSYNEQFF. The DNA for the CDR3 is TGTGCCAGCAGCCCCGGGGGGAGCTCCTACAATGAGCAGTTCTTC.

CDR3 loop: CASSLLLSGRRDEQFF. The CDR3 bases are TGCGCCAGCAGCTTACTACTTAGCGGGAGACGCGATGAGCAGTTCTTC. The V call is TRBV5-1, the J call TRBJ2-1, with 9 bases matching TRBD2. Germline CDR1 SGHRS, CDR2 YFSETQ. With 2 bases clipped from V and 8 bases from J, the junction kept 11 bases outside the gene matches. The CDR3 runs to 16 residues. The whole variable domain, filled in from reference TRBV5-1 and TRBJ2-1, reads KAGVTQTPRYLIKTRGQQVTLSCSPISGHRSVSWYQQTPGQGLQFLFEYFSETQRNKGNFPGRFSGRQFSNSRSEMNVSTLELGDSALYLCASSLLLSGRRDEQFFGPGTRLTVL.

V gene TRBV12-5 combines with J gene TRBJ2-1; D not resolved. Germline CDR1 LGHNT, CDR2 FRNRAP. This CDR3 is built from 15 residues. V dropped 5 bases and J dropped 0 bases, with 11 bases sitting between them. The CDR3: CASGAGLSSYNEQFF. The CDR3 nucleotides are TGTGCTAGTGGTGCCGGTCTGAGCTCCTACAATGAGCAGTTCTTC.

The J gene is TRBJ2-1, the V gene TRBV20-1; D call uncertain. Germline assignment: CDR1 DFQATT and CDR2 SNEGSKA (reference sequence). The CDR3 has 11 residues. V was clipped by 6 bases and J by 7 bases, with 10 bases between them. The CDR3 spells CSARGKNEQFF. The CDR3 bases are TGCAGTGCCCGTGGAAAGAATGAGCAGTTCTTC.

The chain couples TRBV28 to TRBJ2-1; 8 positions match TRBD1. The CDR3 runs to 14 residues. Germline values: CDR1 MDHEN, CDR2 SYDVKM. The V segment lost 6 bases and the J segment 8 bases; nucleotides outside the gene matches: 9. The CDR3 DNA follows: TGTGCCAGCAGCCTCCGACAGGGGAGCGATGAGCAGTTCTTC. Its translation is CASSLRQGSDEQFF.

This clone has a handful of counts. Additional DNA sequences in this sample encode the identical CDR3. The rearrangement uses TRBV5-1 and TRBJ2-5; D is undetermined. The V gene lost 1 base and the J gene lost 1 base, with 2 bases spanning the gap. Germline lookup yields CDR1 SGHRS and CDR2 YFSETQ. The CDR3 has 12 residues. CDR3 protein: CASSLTQETQYF. In DNA, the CDR3 is TGCGCCAGCAGCTTGACCCAAGAGACCCAGTACTTC.

The chain couples TRBV11-2 to TRBJ1-4; no reliable D call. V shed 1 base and J shed 3 bases, with 15 bases lying between them. This CDR3 is built from 17 residues. Germline CDR1 is SGHAT and CDR2 is FQNNGV. The CDR3 nucleotides read TGTGCCAGCAGCTTAGCGGGCCTGCCGAGACCTAATGAAAAACTGTTTTTT. Its translation is CASSLAGLPRPNEKLFF.

This rearrangement joins TRBV7-2 to TRBJ2-1; 9 nucleotides match TRBD2. The CDR3 has 15 amino acids. Germline CDR1 and CDR2: SGHTA and FQGNSA. J lost 4 bases, V lost 3 bases, and 4 bases had no gene match. The CDR3 here is CASSLSLAGYNEQFF. Here the CDR3 DNA reads TGTGCCAGCAGCTTGTCACTAGCGGGTTACAATGAGCAGTTCTTC.